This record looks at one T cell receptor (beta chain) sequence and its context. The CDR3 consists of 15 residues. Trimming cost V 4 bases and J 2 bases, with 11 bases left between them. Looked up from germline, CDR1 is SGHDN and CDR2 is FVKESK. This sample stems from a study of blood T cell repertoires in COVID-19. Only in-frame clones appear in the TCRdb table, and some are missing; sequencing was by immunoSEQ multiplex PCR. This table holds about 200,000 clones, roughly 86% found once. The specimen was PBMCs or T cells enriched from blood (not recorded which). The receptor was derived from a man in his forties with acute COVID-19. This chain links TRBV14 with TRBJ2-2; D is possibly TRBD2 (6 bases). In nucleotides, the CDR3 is TGTGCCAGCAGCCCGCACGCGGGAAACACCGGGGAGCTGTTTTTT. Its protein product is CASSPHAGNTGELFF.